Each of the 31 T cell receptor beta chains below was sequenced from the same sample in a study of beta chain features in type 1 diabetes. The study, taken as a whole, reports: Moderately but significantly shorter TCRB CDR3s were found in Type 1 diabetes patients in all four CD4+ subsets.

cDNA synthesis used the whole RNA isolate, giving expressed TCRB sequences. The data were produced by immunoSEQ multiplex PCR, yet TCRdb's version contains in-frame clones alone and is incomplete. The sample includes hundreds of thousands of clones, around 15% seen only once; the top ten take less than 0.025%. Antigen specificity for these receptors is unknown. The source material was naive CD4+ T cells from blood. These receptors originate from a man between 18 and 29 years old with type 1 diabetes.

The sample holds a few counts of this clone. The chain has TRBV7-8 and TRBJ2-5; maybe TRBD2 (5 bases). Germline-derived CDR1 and CDR2 are SGHVS and FQNEAQ. The V end lost 5 bases, the J end lost 1 base, and 20 bases lay between the germline ends. The CDR3 is made up of 17 amino acids. The CDR3 region is CASSPGGWVTGQETQYF. The CDR3 nucleotides read TGTGCCAGCAGCCCCGGCGGGTGGGTCACCGGCCAAGAGACCCAGTACTTC.

Of note for this clone: The same CDR3 arises from other DNA sequences in this sample as well. The gene calls are TRBV30 and TRBJ1-2; D is unresolved. V shed 3 bases and J shed 5 bases, with 10 bases lying between them. Germline V CDR1 and CDR2: GTSNPN, SVGIG (reference sequence). The CDR3 consists of 12 residues. The CDR3 DNA sequence: TGTGCCTGGAGCCCAGGAGATTATGGCTACACCTTC. It yields the protein CAWSPGDYGYTF.

This chain's CDR3 is CASSQDVAGEWNGYTF. Written as DNA, the CDR3 is TGCGCCAGCAGCCAAGATGTGGCAGGGGAATGGAATGGCTACACCTTC. V is TRBV4-1 and J is TRBJ1-2, with D perhaps matching TRBD1 (6 bases). The CDR3 extends over 16 amino acids. Germline assignment: CDR1 MGHRA and CDR2 YSYEKL. Trimming took off 0 bases at V and 6 bases at J, with 17 bases between the two ends.

The chain employs TRBV20-1 and TRBJ2-5, with a possible D match to TRBD2 (6 bases). The germline CDR1 and CDR2 sequences are DFQATT and SNEGSKA (reference sequence). The CDR3 covers 11 residues. Deletions cut 7 bases from V and 3 bases from J, with 9 bases between. The CDR3 DNA follows: TGCAGTGTTCGCGGGGAAGAGACCCAGTACTTC. Its translation is CSVRGEETQYF.

The J gene is TRBJ2-5, the V gene TRBV18; 12 nucleotides match TRBD1. V gave up 3 bases and J gave up 2 bases; unmatched junction bases: 1. This CDR3 spans 15 amino acids. CDR1 KGHSH and CDR2 LQKENI come from the germline V gene. The CDR3 region is CASSPGQGAQETQYF. Here the CDR3 DNA reads TGTGCCAGCTCACCGGGACAGGGGGCACAAGAGACCCAGTACTTC.

The gene calls are TRBV7-9 and TRBJ1-2; TRBD1 is a possible D gene (5 bases). In germline, CDR1 is SEHNR, CDR2 FQNEAQ (reference sequence). The CDR3 length is 14 residues. V was pared by 4 bases and J by 3 bases, with 12 bases between. CDR3 coding DNA: TGTGCCAGCAGCTCAGTCCGGGGGTACTATGGCTACACCTTC. Translation: CASSSVRGYYGYTF.

The V gene is TRBV30, the J gene TRBJ1-5; D not resolved. Trimming removed 1 base from V and 4 bases from J, with 11 bases in between. The CDR3 runs 14 residues. Germline V gene lookup returns CDR1 GTSNPN and CDR2 SVGIG (reference sequence). CDR3 loop: CAWSEAALNQPQHF. CDR3 DNA: TGTGCCTGGAGTGAGGCAGCTCTAAATCAGCCCCAGCATTTT.

The V call is TRBV2, the J call TRBJ1-5; possibly TRBD1 for D (5 bases). This CDR3 is 16 amino acids long. Trimming left V 2 bases short and J 5 bases short, with 16 bases between. Per the germline V gene, CDR1 is SNHLY and CDR2 is FYNNEI. The chain's CDR3 is CASSEMGQAWDQPQHF. The CDR3, as DNA: TGTGCCAGCAGTGAAATGGGGCAGGCTTGGGATCAGCCCCAGCATTTT.

This clone turned up a few times. V gene TRBV28 combines with J gene TRBJ2-1, with unresolved D. Germline V CDR1 and CDR2: MDHEN, SYDVKM. Trimming stripped 6 bases from V and 3 bases from J, with 15 bases between. CDR3 length: 15 residues. CDR3 residues: CASSLLESLYNEQFF. The CDR3 DNA reads TGTGCCAGCAGCCTTCTCGAATCCCTCTACAATGAGCAGTTCTTC.

This chain connects TRBV9 to TRBJ1-5; 8 bases fit TRBD1. The germline V gene has CDR1 SGDLS and CDR2 YYNGEE. J lost 4 bases, V lost 2 bases, and 5 bases had no gene match. The CDR3 is 15 residues long. The CDR3 nucleotides read TGTGCCAGCAGCGTTGGTCAGGGGGCAAATCAGCCCCAGCATTTT. Translating it yields CASSVGQGANQPQHF.

The table lists this clone with a few counts. CDR3 in DNA: TGTGCCATCGCAGCCCAGGGTGCAGATACGCAGTATTTT. It translates to CAIAAQGADTQYF. The chain employs TRBV19 and TRBJ2-3; a weak D match, TRBD1 (5 bases). Germline V gene lookup returns CDR1 LNHDA and CDR2 SQIVND (reference sequence). V was shortened by 10 bases and J by 4 bases, with 15 bases between the two germline ends. The CDR3 is made up of 13 amino acids.

V gene TRBV27 combines with J gene TRBJ2-7; D unresolved. The CDR3 runs to 11 residues. Trimming removed 6 bases at V and 3 bases at J, with 6 bases between. Germline CDR1 is MNHEY and CDR2 is SMNVEV (reference sequence). CDR3 region: CASRTGYEQYF. CDR3 coding DNA: TGTGCCAGCAGGACCGGCTACGAGCAGTACTTC.

This clone showed up just a few times. This chain uses TRBV25-1 with TRBJ2-7; D might be TRBD1 (6 bases). Germline V gene lookup returns CDR1 MGHDK and CDR2 SYGVNS. Between the trimmed V and J ends, which lost 6 bases and 2 bases, there was a span of 14 bases. The CDR3 is 14 amino acids. CDR3 in amino acids: CASRRDNQPYEQYF. DNA for the CDR3: TGTGCCAGCAGGAGGGACAATCAGCCCTACGAGCAGTACTTC.

This clone was seen only a few times. The same CDR3 can be traced to other DNA sequences in this sample. V is TRBV30 and J is TRBJ2-7; 7 bases fit TRBD1. This CDR3 contains 14 residues. The V gene's germline CDR1 is GTSNPN and CDR2 SVGIG (reference sequence). Germline trimming cut 3 bases from V and 4 bases from J; bases unmatched to any gene: 9. The CDR3 region is CAWSVQGGTYEQYF. CDR3 bases: TGTGCCTGGAGCGTTCAAGGGGGCACGTACGAGCAGTACTTC. The whole variable domain, filled in from reference TRBV30 and TRBJ2-7, reads SQTIHQWPATLVQPVGSPLSLECTVEGTSNPNLYWYRQAAGRGLQLLFYSVGIGQISSEVPQNLSASRPQDRQFILSSKKLLLSDSGFYLCAWSVQGGTYEQYFGPGTRLTVT.

J is TRBJ2-3 and V is TRBV5-1, with 10 nucleotides matching TRBD2. V shed 0 bases, J shed 6 bases, and the junction held 1 base outside the gene matches. The CDR3 runs 14 residues. The germline V gene has CDR1 SGHRS and CDR2 YFSETQ. This chain's CDR3 is CASSLVAGGDTQYF. For the CDR3, the DNA is TGCGCCAGCAGCTTGGTAGCGGGGGGTGATACGCAGTATTTT.

This clone was detected a few times. The chain links TRBV10-3 to TRBJ2-5; 8 nucleotides agree with TRBD1. The germline CDR1 and CDR2 sequences are ENHRY and SYGVKD. V gave up 8 bases and J gave up 5 bases; unmatched junction bases: 10. The CDR3 consists of 14 residues. CDR3 nucleotide sequence: TGTGCCATCTCCCCGGACAGGGCTGGCGAGACCCAGTACTTC. Translation: CAISPDRAGETQYF.

There are a few counts of this clone. The J gene is TRBJ1-1, the V gene TRBV29-1, with 8 positions matching TRBD1. Trimming at V came to 4 bases and at J to 5 bases, leaving 6 bases not matched to a gene. Germline V gene lookup returns CDR1 SQVTM and CDR2 ANQGSEA. The CDR3 is made up of 13 amino acids. CDR3 bases: TGCAGCGTTGCCAGACAGGGGCAAACTGAAGCTTTCTTT. Translated, it gives CSVARQGQTEAFF.

This clone has more than one count but fewer than ten. This chain uses TRBV6-5 with TRBJ1-1, with TRBD1 identical over 8 bases. J gave up 2 bases and V 5 bases, and 7 bases lay outside the gene matches. The CDR3 spans 15 residues. Germline loops: CDR1 MNHEY, CDR2 SVGAGI. CDR3 loop: CASSPRDRYNTEAFF. CDR3 coding DNA: TGTGCCAGCAGTCCCCGGGACAGGTATAACACTGAAGCTTTCTTT.

A few counts support this clone. Here the CDR3 reads CASSLRTSGGAGTDTQYF. The DNA for the CDR3 is TGTGCCAGCAGCCTCCGGACTAGCGGGGGGGCCGGGACAGATACGCAGTATTTT. The rearrangement uses TRBV21-1 and TRBJ2-3; the D call of TRBD2 is as the table states it, not checked on the DNA. TRBV21-1 is termed a pseudogene. This CDR3 is 18 amino acids long.

The rearrangement uses TRBV7-2 and TRBJ2-3; 10 positions match TRBD2. Germline values: CDR1 SGHTA, CDR2 FQGNSA. The CDR3 sequence is 15 residues long. The junction had 4 bases not matched to a gene; V was cut back by 4 bases and J by 3 bases. CDR3 loop: CASSSRTSGTDTQYF. CDR3 in DNA: TGTGCCAGCAGCTCTCGGACTAGCGGAACAGATACGCAGTATTTT.

In this sample, this clone turned up a few times. The rearrangement joins TRBV14 to TRBJ2-1; the D gene is possibly TRBD2 (6 bases). The CDR3 consists of 16 residues. Trimming pared 0 bases from V and 7 bases from J, leaving 16 bases between. Germline lookup yields CDR1 SGHDN and CDR2 FVKESK. CDR3 sequence: CASSQEEGRGVNEQFF. The CDR3 nucleotides are TGTGCCAGCAGCCAAGAGGAGGGTCGAGGAGTTAATGAGCAGTTCTTC. The complete variable domain, with remaining parts taken from reference TRBV14 and TRBJ2-1, reads EAGVTQFPSHSVIEKGQTVTLRCDPISGHDNLYWYRRVMGKEIKFLLHFVKESKQDESGMPNNRFLAERTGGTYSTLKVQPAELEDSGVYFCASSQEEGRGVNEQFFGPGTRLTVL.

This clone was detected only a few times. The rearrangement uses TRBV14 and TRBJ2-1; TRBD2 aligns across 7 bases. Germline V CDR1 and CDR2: SGHDN, FVKESK. This CDR3 is 13 amino acids long. The V and J ends lost 4 bases and 6 bases, in that order; junction bases with no gene match: 3. The CDR3 DNA reads as TGTGCCAGCAGCCCGCGGGGGAGCAATGAGCAGTTCTTC. It yields the protein CASSPRGSNEQFF.

The chain carries TRBV15 and TRBJ2-1, with D perhaps TRBD2 (6 bases). Germline V gene sequence: CDR1 LNHNV, CDR2 YYDKDF (reference sequence). V gave up 0 bases and J gave up 5 bases, with 11 bases separating them. The length of the CDR3 is 15 residues. The CDR3 here is CATSRDRGYDNEQFF. The CDR3 DNA reads as TGTGCCACCAGCAGAGATCGGGGGTACGACAATGAGCAGTTCTTC.

The rearrangement links TRBV5-1 to TRBJ2-6; tentative D call: TRBD1 (5 bases). V lost 0 bases, J lost 3 bases, and 7 bases lay in between. The CDR3 runs 15 residues. Germline V gene data show CDR1 as SGHRS and CDR2 as YFSETQ. CDR3 nucleotide sequence: TGCGCCAGCAGCTTGGCTCAGGGTGGGGCCAACGTCCTGACTTTC. Translating gives CASSLAQGGANVLTF.

In this sample, this clone turned up a few times. V gene TRBV18 combines with J gene TRBJ2-7; D not resolved. This CDR3 spans 14 amino acids. Trimming cost V 3 bases and J 1 base, with 10 bases left between them. The V gene's germline CDR1 is KGHSH and CDR2 LQKENI. The CDR3 DNA sequence: TGTGCCAGCTCACCCACGACTGTTTCCTACGAGCAGTACTTC. This sequence encodes CASSPTTVSYEQYF. Combining the CDR3 with reference TRBV18 and TRBJ2-7 gives the whole variable domain NAGVMQNPRHLVRRRGQEARLRCSPMKGHSHVYWYRQLPEEGLKFMVYLQKENIIDESGMPKERFSAEFPKEGPSILRIQQVVRGDSAAYFCASSPTTVSYEQYFGPGTRLTVT.

This chain links TRBV5-1 with TRBJ2-7, with a possible D match to TRBD1 (6 bases). This CDR3 comprises 13 residues. The ends were cut back, 3 bases at V and 3 bases at J, with 10 bases in the middle. In germline, CDR1 is SGHRS, CDR2 YFSETQ. Here the CDR3 reads CASSWGQGYEQYF. The CDR3 DNA is TGCGCCAGCAGCTGGGGACAAGGCTACGAGCAGTACTTC.

This clone was counted between two and nine times. The gene calls are TRBV10-3 and TRBJ2-7; D is unresolved. The CDR3 has 12 amino acids. Trimming took 6 bases from V and 2 from J, leaving 8 bases between them. Germline V CDR1 and CDR2: ENHRY, SYGVKD. CDR3 coding DNA: TGTGCCATCAGGGAAGGTACCTACGAGCAGTACTTC. This sequence encodes CAIREGTYEQYF.

The chain employs TRBV5-6 and TRBJ1-1; D might be TRBD1 (5 bases). From germline, CDR1 is SGHDT and CDR2 YYEEEE. Deletions cut 0 bases from V and 5 bases from J, with 11 bases between. The CDR3 contains 14 residues. The DNA of the CDR3 is TGTGCCAGCAGCTTGGATGCTGCAGGGACTGAAGCTTTCTTT. Translating it yields CASSLDAAGTEAFF.

V usage is TRBV9 and J usage is TRBJ1-1; no clear D. Per germline, CDR1 SGDLS and CDR2 YYNGEE. The V and J ends lost 0 bases and 8 bases respectively, with 14 bases between them. This CDR3 comprises 14 residues. The CDR3 spells CASSVDPIGLEAFF. The CDR3 coding sequence is TGTGCCAGCAGCGTAGACCCGATTGGTCTCGAAGCTTTCTTT.

The chain links TRBV20-1 to TRBJ2-1; 10 nucleotides align to TRBD1. CDR1 is DFQATT and CDR2 is SNEGSKA in the germline V gene (reference sequence). The length of the CDR3 is 11 residues. Germline trimming cut 0 bases from V and 14 bases from J; bases unmatched to any gene: 1. The CDR3: CSAREGTGEFF. CDR3 in DNA: TGCAGTGCTAGAGAAGGGACAGGGGAGTTCTTC.

This clone was picked up a small number of times. The rearrangement uses TRBV14 and TRBJ2-7, with D unclear. Germline CDR1 SGHDN, CDR2 FVKESK. Trimming removed 1 base from V and 1 base from J, with 14 bases in between. This CDR3 has 16 amino acids. In DNA, the CDR3 is TGTGCCAGCAGCCAAGCGTTAGGGTCAACGTCCTACGAGCAGTACTTC. This encodes CASSQALGSTSYEQYF. The whole variable domain, filled in from reference TRBV14 and TRBJ2-7, reads EAGVTQFPSHSVIEKGQTVTLRCDPISGHDNLYWYRRVMGKEIKFLLHFVKESKQDESGMPNNRFLAERTGGTYSTLKVQPAELEDSGVYFCASSQALGSTSYEQYFGPGTRLTVT.